These 10 T cell receptor beta chains share one sample of origin, sequenced in a study of glioma-infiltrating T cells after dendritic cell vaccination. Time point: after dendritic cell vaccination, including at tumor progression/relapse. Sequencing used immunoSEQ multiplex PCR; TCRdb keeps in-frame clones, though not all of them. This sample has tens of thousands of clones, with 87% found just once. Sequenced here: blood, sampled after dendritic cell vaccination. The receptors originated from a human donor with glioblastoma.

The genes are TRBV11-3 and TRBJ1-1; D is unresolved. This CDR3 is 14 amino acids long. Trimming cost V 0 bases and J 1 base, with 6 bases left between them. Germline values: CDR1 SGHNT, CDR2 YENEEA. In DNA form, the CDR3 reads TGTGCCAGCAGCTTAGAACAGAGGAACACTGAAGCTTTCTTT. This codes for CASSLEQRNTEAFF. Drawing the rest from reference TRBV11-3 and TRBJ1-1, the complete variable domain is EAGVVQSPRYKIIEKKQPVAFWCNPISGHNTLYWYLQNLGQGPELLIRYENEEAVDDSQLPKDRFSAERLKGVDSTLKIQPAELGDSAVYLCASSLEQRNTEAFFGQGTRLTVV.

This rearrangement joins TRBV19 to TRBJ2-1, with D perhaps TRBD1 (5 bases). Germline V gene data show CDR1 as LNHDA and CDR2 as SQIVND (reference sequence). The length of the CDR3 is 12 residues. V was pared by 5 bases and J by 6 bases, with 8 bases between. DNA for the CDR3: TGTGCCAGTAGTCGACAGTCCAATGAGCAGTTCTTC. Translating it yields CASSRQSNEQFF.

The rearrangement joins TRBV5-6 to TRBJ2-2, with 7 bases lining up with TRBD1. The CDR3 is made up of 15 amino acids. Germline assignment: CDR1 SGHDT and CDR2 YYEEEE. Unmatched junction bases numbered 5, after V lost 1 base and J lost 5 bases. CDR3 sequence: CASSLKGARTGELFF. The CDR3 DNA is TGTGCCAGCAGCTTGAAGGGGGCGCGAACCGGGGAGCTGTTTTTT.

V and J are TRBV2 and TRBJ2-1; 15 bases map to TRBD2. This CDR3 contains 18 residues. The junction had 6 bases not matched to a gene; V was cut back by 6 bases and J by 0 bases. Germline V gives CDR1 SNHLY, CDR2 FYNNEI. The CDR3 coding sequence is TGTGCCAGCAGCCCCGGACTAGCGGGAGGGCCCTCCTACAATGAGCAGTTCTTC. This codes for CASSPGLAGGPSYNEQFF.

The V and J genes are TRBV29-1 and TRBJ2-1, with TRBD2 identical over 10 bases. Germline values: CDR1 SQVTM, CDR2 ANQGSEA. V lost 4 bases and J lost 2; bases outside the gene matches: 5. The length of the CDR3 is 15 residues. In nucleotides, the CDR3 is TGCAGCGTTGCTAGCGGGAGTGCACCCTACAATGAGCAGTTCTTC. This codes for CSVASGSAPYNEQFF.

This chain connects TRBV7-6 to TRBJ1-4, with D possibly TRBD1 on 5 matching bases. The CDR3 is 14 residues long. Deletions cut 1 base from V and 3 bases from J, with 6 bases between. The germline CDR1 and CDR2 sequences are SGHVS and FNYEAQ. The CDR3 here is CASSLGGANEKLFF. CDR3 in DNA: TGTGCCAGCAGCTTAGGGGGGGCTAATGAAAAACTGTTTTTT.

The rearrangement links TRBV2 to TRBJ2-7; D may be TRBD1 (5 bases). This CDR3 has 13 amino acids. Trimming stripped 2 bases from V and 3 bases from J, with 8 bases between. Germline CDR1 reads SNHLY; CDR2 reads FYNNEI. The CDR3 spells CASSERQYYEQYF. As DNA, the CDR3 is TGTGCCAGCAGTGAACGACAGTACTACGAGCAGTACTTC. Complete variable domain (other parts from reference TRBV2 and TRBJ2-7): EPEVTQTPSHQVTQMGQEVILRCVPISNHLYFYWYRQILGQKVEFLVSFYNNEISEKSEIFDDQFSVERPDGSNFTLKIRSTKLEDSAMYFCASSERQYYEQYFGPGTRLTVT.

The genes are TRBV2 and TRBJ2-7, with D uncertain. The CDR3 has 14 amino acids. V was shortened by 6 bases and J by 3 bases, with 15 bases between the two germline ends. Germline V lookup: CDR1 SNHLY, CDR2 FYNNEI. The CDR3: CASSLITADYEQYF. CDR3 in DNA: TGTGCCAGCAGCCTAATAACAGCAGACTACGAGCAGTACTTC.

This chain connects TRBV7-6 to TRBJ1-2; TRBD1 agrees at 7 bases. V was pared by 3 bases and J by 6 bases, with 10 bases of the junction left unmatched. This CDR3 region has 15 residues. Germline V lookup: CDR1 SGHVS, CDR2 FNYEAQ. The CDR3 region is CASSFLIGTVHGYTF. The CDR3 DNA reads TGTGCCAGCAGCTTTTTGATAGGGACAGTCCATGGCTACACCTTC. Full variable domain (rest looked up from reference TRBV7-6 and TRBJ1-2): GAGVSQSPRYKVTKRGQDVALRCDPISGHVSLYWYRQALGQGPEFLTYFNYEAQQDKSGLPNDRFSAERPEGSISTLTIQRTEQRDSAMYRCASSFLIGTVHGYTFGSGTRLTVV.

CDR3 in amino acids: CSVEGLSTDTQYF. The CDR3 nucleotides read TGCAGCGTTGAAGGGCTCTCCACAGATACGCAGTATTTT. The chain is built from TRBV29-1 and TRBJ2-3; D is ambiguous. V lost 1 base and J lost 2, with 7 bases in between. Germline loops: CDR1 SQVTM, CDR2 ANQGSEA. The CDR3 spans 13 residues.